This T cell receptor (beta chain) comes out of a study of cytomegalovirus exposure and HLA in healthy donors. The wider study: Unique TCRs numbering roughly 85 million, obtained from HLA-typed donors, made up an early data release.

Primers included in the PCR were 60 Vbeta and 13 Jbeta primers. The data were produced by immunoSEQ multiplex PCR, yet TCRdb's version contains in-frame clones alone and is incomplete. The sample lists more than 70,000 clones, about three quarters seen once, with about 1.9% in the top ten. General study points: Per a prior analysis, the majority of TCR beta V segments were productive roughly 90% or roughly 30% of the time.

CDR3 length equals 14 residues. Germline V gene lookup returns CDR1 GTSNPN and CDR2 SVGIG (reference sequence). The germline V and J ends were trimmed by 1 base and 3 bases, with 12 bases remaining between them. Comments on this clone: The antigen is unknown.

This TCR was sampled from a boy between 10 and 17 years old in good health and CMV-seronegative. This rearrangement joins TRBV30 to TRBJ1-1; no clear D. Sequencing input: PBMCs. CDR3 bases: TGTGCCTGGAGTGCGGGTGGCCCGTACACTGAAGCTTTCTTT. This translates into CAWSAGGPYTEAFF.